This record covers a single TCR beta chain. Germline assignment: CDR1 KGHSH and CDR2 LQKENI. V gave up 3 bases and J gave up 1 base, with 10 bases separating them. The CDR3 runs to 14 residues. Source study methods: Nucleated cell number was recorded as an estimate derived from reference gene primer amplification. Clones were sequenced by immunoSEQ multiplex PCR, and TCRdb holds only the in-frame ones, with some missing. The DNA was the basis for D and trimming; V, J and clone size are from that table. The repertoire has around 400,000 clones, more than 75% of them found once; the top ten carry 2.3%. The data derive from a study of blood T cell repertoires in COVID-19. As for the study in general: PBMCs, B-cell-depleted T cells, or T cells were the source of the cDNA or gDNA that made up the material.

This clonotype originated in a woman aged 55 to 70 with COVID-19, enrolled during active disease. The chain couples TRBV18 to TRBJ2-7; D uncertain. Sequencing was carried out using peripheral blood. DNA for the CDR3: TGTGCCAGCTCACCTGCGTCAGGATCCTACGAGCAGTACTTC. Amino acids: CASSPASGSYEQYF.